This T cell receptor (beta chain) was found in a study of cytomegalovirus exposure and HLA in healthy donors. The primer mix had 60 Vbeta and 13 Jbeta primers. Profiled with immunoSEQ multiplex PCR; TCRdb holds only in-frame clones, not every one. The table has over 120,000 clones, about 84% seen once; the top ten hold roughly 2.4%. Broader study findings: There were several of the most significant clusters that appeared linked to common viral pathogens in a later analysis. Earlier analysis looked at TCR beta V segments, and most were productive about 87% or about 30% of the time. A later analysis reportedly found fewer N-insertions in an Asian-associated ancestry cluster than the approximately 660-donor mean.

With regard to this clone: Its specificity is not known.

After removal of 7 bases from V and 10 bases from J, the junction contained 6 bases not matched to a gene. This CDR3 has 11 residues. Germline V gene sequence: CDR1 MNHEY, CDR2 SVGAGI. Sequences were obtained from PBMCs. This rearrangement joins TRBV6-5 to TRBJ2-7; 8 bases match TRBD1. The TCR originated in a young woman in good health and CMV-seropositive. The CDR3 sequence: CASTDGQGQYF. The CDR3 coding sequence is TGTGCCAGCACTGACGGACAGGGACAGTACTTC.